This T cell receptor (beta chain) was identified during a study of technical replicates of blood from a few donors. Clones were sequenced by immunoSEQ multiplex PCR, and TCRdb holds only the in-frame ones, with some missing. The table records around 76,000 clones, around nine tenths of them present only once. The germline CDR1 and CDR2 sequences are MDHEN and SYDVKM. Unmatched junction bases numbered 8, after V lost 4 bases and J lost 7 bases. This CDR3 region has 15 residues. The chain is built from TRBV28 and TRBJ2-2; 8 bases fit TRBD2. This TCR was sampled from a human donor in good health. Specimen: T cells isolated from PBMCs. This CDR3 is CASSSPSGHGGELFF. CDR3 in DNA: TGTGCCAGCAGTTCCCCTAGCGGGCATGGCGGGGAGCTGTTTTTT.